Presented here are 28 T cell receptor beta chains from one specimen sequenced in a study of T cell responses to AZD1222 COVID-19 vaccine. The repertoire was sequenced with immunoSEQ multiplex PCR; TCRdb's copy has only in-frame clones and lacks some. The sample includes more than 95,000 clones, about 87% seen only once; the top ten take less than 11%. The starting material was peripheral blood, obtained on day 0 of AZD1222 vaccination. All receptors come from an adult in good health.

The rearrangement uses TRBV19 and TRBJ1-5, with 10 bases matching TRBD1. Germline lookup yields CDR1 LNHDA and CDR2 SQIVND (reference sequence). V lost 4 bases to trimming and J lost 6 bases; unmatched junction nucleotides: 9. CDR3 length: 16 residues. The CDR3 DNA reads TGTGCCAGTAGTACCCTCGACAGGGGGCTTGGTCAGCCCCAGCATTTT. Residues: CASSTLDRGLGQPQHF.

The chain links TRBV30 to TRBJ2-1; TRBD1 aligns across 11 bases. Germline CDR1 is GTSNPN and CDR2 is SVGIG (reference sequence). The J segment lost 12 bases and the V segment lost 2 bases, leaving 12 bases of the junction unmatched. This CDR3 contains 15 residues. CDR3 DNA: TGTGCCTGGAGTCCGTGGGGACAGGGGGGTCCCGCGCAGTTCTTC. It yields the protein CAWSPWGQGGPAQFF.

The J gene is TRBJ1-6, the V gene TRBV4-2, with D perhaps matching TRBD1 (6 bases). V lost 0 bases, J lost 1 base, and 13 bases lay in between. The CDR3 consists of 18 residues. Germline V gene lookup returns CDR1 LGHNA and CDR2 YNFKEQ. Here the CDR3 DNA reads TGTGCCAGCAGCCAAGATCCGGCAGGGGTTTCCTATAATTCACCCCTCCACTTT. The encoded protein is CASSQDPAGVSYNSPLHF.

This chain joins TRBV6-5 and TRBJ2-2; D unclear. CDR1 MNHEY and CDR2 SVGAGI come from the germline V gene. CDR3 length: 13 residues. Trimming pared 2 bases from V and 2 bases from J, leaving 3 bases between. The CDR3 is CASSYTNTGELFF. Here the CDR3 DNA reads TGTGCCAGCAGTTACACTAACACCGGGGAGCTGTTTTTT.

The V and J genes are TRBV28 and TRBJ2-7; TRBD1 or TRBD2 may be the D gene (6 bases each). The germline V gene has CDR1 MDHEN and CDR2 SYDVKM. The germline V and J ends were trimmed by 7 bases and 5 bases, with 21 bases remaining between them. The CDR3 spans 15 residues. The CDR3 loop reads CASTPAEGEGHEQYF. The CDR3, as DNA: TGTGCCAGCACCCCGGCGGAGGGGGAAGGCCACGAGCAGTACTTC.

The rearrangement uses TRBV5-4 and TRBJ1-2; no clear D. The CDR3 sequence is 14 residues long. V lost 0 bases to trimming and J lost 2 bases, with 8 bases between them. CDR1 is SGHNT, CDR2 YYREEE, per germline (reference sequence). CDR3 in amino acids: CASSLEGFNYGYTF. Here the CDR3 DNA reads TGTGCCAGCAGCTTGGAGGGTTTCAACTATGGCTACACCTTC.

The chain uses TRBV5-1 and TRBJ2-7; TRBD2 aligns across 7 bases. From germline, CDR1 is SGHRS and CDR2 YFSETQ. The V segment lost 3 bases and the J segment 2 bases; nucleotides outside the gene matches: 11. The CDR3 has 16 amino acids. The CDR3 DNA follows: TGCGCCAGCAGCTCGGGGGGTGGCAGGGTAACCTACGAGCAGTACTTC. Its protein is CASSSGGGRVTYEQYF.

A remark on this clone: The sample carries other DNA sequences with the same CDR3. The rearrangement links TRBV24-1 to TRBJ2-1, with 9 bases that match TRBD2. Germline CDR1 reads KGHDR; CDR2 reads SFDVKD. The length of the CDR3 is 18 residues. V lost 4 bases, J lost 5 bases, and 14 bases stayed unmatched. CDR3 amino acids: CATSDPSDAGGFNNEQFF. The CDR3 region has the DNA TGTGCCACCAGTGACCCATCCGACGCGGGAGGGTTTAACAATGAGCAGTTCTTC.

This chain uses TRBV7-6 with TRBJ1-1; 10 bases are a match to TRBD1. V shed 2 bases and J 5 bases; nucleotides not matched to a gene: 5. CDR1 SGHVS and CDR2 FNYEAQ come from the germline V gene. The CDR3 is 15 amino acids. CDR3 nucleotide sequence: TGTGCCAGCAGCTTACCGACAGGGGGCTGGACTGAAGCTTTCTTT. Translating gives CASSLPTGGWTEAFF. Drawing the rest from reference TRBV7-6 and TRBJ1-1, the complete variable domain is GAGVSQSPRYKVTKRGQDVALRCDPISGHVSLYWYRQALGQGPEFLTYFNYEAQQDKSGLPNDRFSAERPEGSISTLTIQRTEQRDSAMYRCASSLPTGGWTEAFFGQGTRLTVV.

This rearrangement joins TRBV28 to TRBJ2-7; 9 bases are shared with TRBD1. V shed 3 bases and J 3 bases; nucleotides not matched to a gene: 0. The CDR3 is 13 residues long. Germline values: CDR1 MDHEN, CDR2 SYDVKM. The DNA for the CDR3 is TGTGCCAGCAGTTTGGACAGGGGCTACGAGCAGTACTTC. Translated: CASSLDRGYEQYF. The full variable domain, completed using reference TRBV28 and TRBJ2-7, is DVKVTQSSRYLVKRTGEKVFLECVQDMDHENMFWYRQDPGLGLRLIYFSYDVKMKEKGDIPEGYSVSREKKERFSLILESASTNQTSMYLCASSLDRGYEQYFGPGTRLTVT.

CDR3 loop: CASSQRTGHNQPQHF. For the CDR3, the DNA is TGTGCCAGCAGTCAGAGAACAGGGCACAATCAGCCCCAGCATTTT. The chain joins TRBV28 to TRBJ1-5; D is perhaps TRBD1 (6 bases). The CDR3 contains 15 residues. Trimming pared 5 bases from V and 3 bases from J, leaving 14 bases between. Germline V CDR1 and CDR2: MDHEN, SYDVKM.

This clone came up once. The chain is built from TRBV6-5 and TRBJ1-4; D is uncertain. Germline V gives CDR1 MNHEY, CDR2 SVGAGI. CDR3 length: 14 residues. Trimming stripped 0 bases from V and 8 bases from J, with 10 bases between. The CDR3 DNA reads as TGTGCCAGCAGTTACTCGGCAGCAAACGAAAAACTGTTTTTT. Translating it yields CASSYSAANEKLFF.

There are a few counts of this clone. The chain has TRBV19 and TRBJ2-1, with TRBD2 identical over 8 bases. The CDR3 runs to 15 residues. Unmatched junction bases numbered 4, after V lost 2 bases and J lost 4 bases. Germline CDR1 reads LNHDA; CDR2 reads SQIVND (reference sequence). CDR3 bases: TGTGCCAGTAGTATAAGTAGCGGGGTGTACAATGAGCAGTTCTTC. This encodes CASSISSGVYNEQFF.

The chain joins TRBV30 to TRBJ1-5, with no clear D. Germline V CDR1 and CDR2: GTSNPN, SVGIG (reference sequence). This CDR3 is 14 amino acids long. Trimming stripped 4 bases from V and 5 bases from J, with 15 bases between. The CDR3 spells CAWNQASRDQPQHF. Here the CDR3 DNA reads TGTGCCTGGAACCAAGCCAGTCGGGATCAGCCCCAGCATTTT.

The rearrangement links TRBV7-3 to TRBJ2-2; 8 bases match TRBD1. The J segment lost 4 bases and the V segment lost 2 bases, leaving 6 bases of the junction unmatched. Germline assignment: CDR1 SGHTA and CDR2 FQGTGA. This CDR3 spans 16 amino acids. Here the CDR3 reads CASSLPGGAGTGELFF. The CDR3 DNA is TGTGCCAGCAGCTTACCAGGGGGCGCGGGCACCGGGGAGCTGTTTTTT.

This clone was observed a single time. This chain joins TRBV6-5 and TRBJ2-7, with TRBD1 matching over 9 bases. V lost 7 bases and J lost 6; bases outside the gene matches: 10. CDR1 is MNHEY and CDR2 is SVGAGI in the germline V gene. The CDR3 runs 14 residues. CDR3 sequence: CASNHRDRDSEQYF. The CDR3 nucleotides read TGTGCCAGCAACCACCGGGACAGGGACTCCGAGCAGTACTTC.

This chain joins TRBV29-1 and TRBJ1-1; 7 bases are shared with TRBD1. The CDR3 contains 12 residues. The V and J ends lost 6 bases and 3 bases, in that order; junction bases with no gene match: 4. From germline, CDR1 is SQVTM and CDR2 ANQGSEA. In DNA form, the CDR3 reads TGCAGCGTGAGACAGGGTTACACTGAAGCTTTCTTT. This translates into CSVRQGYTEAFF.

The V call is TRBV2, the J call TRBJ1-2; TRBD1 matches 8 bases. The CDR3 has 16 amino acids. V lost 0 bases to trimming and J lost 4 bases; unmatched junction nucleotides: 7. Per germline, CDR1 SNHLY and CDR2 FYNNEI. CDR3 DNA: TGTGCCAGCAGTGAAGCGCGGGCAGGGGGCTCCTATGGCTACACCTTC. The encoded protein is CASSEARAGGSYGYTF. The variable domain in full, completed from reference TRBV2 and TRBJ1-2, reads EPEVTQTPSHQVTQMGQEVILRCVPISNHLYFYWYRQILGQKVEFLVSFYNNEISEKSEIFDDQFSVERPDGSNFTLKIRSTKLEDSAMYFCASSEARAGGSYGYTFGSGTRLTVV.

The genes are TRBV18 and TRBJ2-1; TRBD1 matches 9 bases. Germline V gene data show CDR1 as KGHSH and CDR2 as LQKENI. This CDR3 has 16 residues. Trimming cost V 3 bases and J 5 bases; bases outside gene matches: 8. DNA for the CDR3: TGTGCCAGCTCACCTCCCGGGACAGGGAACCACAATGAGCAGTTCTTC. This encodes CASSPPGTGNHNEQFF.

V gene TRBV6-5 combines with J gene TRBJ1-2; no reliable D call. CDR3 length: 12 residues. The germline V gene has CDR1 MNHEY and CDR2 SVGAGI. V shed 6 bases and J shed 4 bases, with 9 bases lying between them. The CDR3 region is CASSASGYGYTF. The CDR3 nucleotides are TGTGCCAGCAGCGCTAGTGGCTATGGCTACACCTTC.

V is TRBV2 and J is TRBJ2-2; no reliable D call. Per germline, CDR1 SNHLY and CDR2 FYNNEI. V was shortened by 6 bases and J by 6 bases, with 11 bases between the two germline ends. This CDR3 is built from 13 residues. The CDR3 nucleotides are TGTGCCAGCAGCGGCAACTCCCCCGGGGAGCTGTTTTTT. Encoded protein: CASSGNSPGELFF.

This sequence joins TRBV18 and TRBJ2-1; D remains ambiguous. Deletions cut 7 bases from V and 7 bases from J, with 11 bases between. The V gene's germline CDR1 is KGHSH and CDR2 LQKENI. CDR3 size: 12 residues. The CDR3 DNA reads TGTGCCAGCTTCCCCGGCGCAAATGAGCAGTTCTTC. As protein: CASFPGANEQFF.

The J gene is TRBJ1-1, the V gene TRBV12-3 or TRBV12-4; D is unresolved. The CDR3 is 13 amino acids. V lost 3 bases to trimming and J lost 5 bases, with 10 bases between them. The CDR3 protein is CASSLIRETEAFF. DNA of the CDR3: TGTGCCAGCAGTTTGATAAGGGAAACTGAAGCTTTCTTT.

This chain joins TRBV7-9 and TRBJ2-2; TRBD2 matches at 8 bases. CDR1 and CDR2 (germline): SEHNR, FQNEAQ (reference sequence). Trimming removed 5 bases from V and 1 base from J; junction bases left unmatched: 24. The CDR3 is 22 residues long. The CDR3 nucleotides are TGTGCCAGCAGCAATCCTAGGGGGGATACCGCCGGGACTAGAGGGAACACCGGGGAGCTGTTTTTT. It specifies CASSNPRGDTAGTRGNTGELFF.

This chain connects TRBV28 to TRBJ1-2; the match to TRBD1 covers 7 bases. Trimming cost V 5 bases and J 7 bases; bases outside gene matches: 10. The CDR3 length is 14 residues. Germline CDR1 is MDHEN and CDR2 is SYDVKM. The CDR3 bases are TGTGCCAGCAGTACCAGAAGGGGACAGCGTGGCTACACCTTC. It translates to CASSTRRGQRGYTF.

The chain combines TRBV29-1 with TRBJ2-2; the match to TRBD1 covers 7 bases. CDR3 length equals 12 residues. V shed 6 bases, J shed 3 bases, and the junction held 1 base outside the gene matches. Germline loops: CDR1 SQVTM, CDR2 ANQGSEA. The CDR3 DNA follows: TGCAGCGTAACAGGGGACACCGGGGAGCTGTTTTTT. This gives the protein CSVTGDTGELFF.

In this sample, this clone turned up once. The V gene is TRBV29-1, the J gene TRBJ2-1, with 8 bases identical to TRBD2. Losses at the gene ends were 7 bases for V and 4 bases for J; bases not matched to a gene: 3. Germline V gene sequence: CDR1 SQVTM, CDR2 ANQGSEA. This CDR3 is built from 12 residues. CDR3 nucleotides: TGCAGCGCTGGGACTAGTTACAATGAGCAGTTCTTC. It specifies CSAGTSYNEQFF.

The gene calls are TRBV3-1 (or the pseudogene TRBV3-2) and TRBJ2-5; tentative D call: TRBD1 (6 bases). V was clipped by 5 bases and J by 3 bases, with 19 bases between them. The germline V gene has CDR1 LGHDT and CDR2 YNNKEL (reference sequence). The CDR3 is 16 amino acids. CDR3 coding DNA: TGTGCCAGCAGCTCCATCAGGCAGGGGATCGAAGAGACCCAGTACTTC. Amino acids: CASSSIRQGIEETQYF.